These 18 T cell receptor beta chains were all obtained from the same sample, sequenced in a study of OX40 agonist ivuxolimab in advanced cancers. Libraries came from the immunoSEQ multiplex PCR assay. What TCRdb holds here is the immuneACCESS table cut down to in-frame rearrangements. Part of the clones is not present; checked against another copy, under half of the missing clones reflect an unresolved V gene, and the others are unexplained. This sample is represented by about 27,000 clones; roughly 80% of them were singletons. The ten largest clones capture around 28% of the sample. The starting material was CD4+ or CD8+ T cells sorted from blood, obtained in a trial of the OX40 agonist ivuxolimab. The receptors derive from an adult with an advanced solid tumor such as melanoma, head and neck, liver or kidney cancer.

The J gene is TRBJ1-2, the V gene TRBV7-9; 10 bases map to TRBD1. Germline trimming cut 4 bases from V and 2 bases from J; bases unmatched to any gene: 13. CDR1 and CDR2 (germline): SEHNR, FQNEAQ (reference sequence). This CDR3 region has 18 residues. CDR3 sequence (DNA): TGTGCCAGCAGCTCTCAAAACGTTTGGACAGGGGGAAACTATGGCTACACCTTC. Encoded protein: CASSSQNVWTGGNYGYTF. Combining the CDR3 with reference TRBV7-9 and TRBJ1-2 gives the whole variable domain DTGVSQNPRHKITKRGQNVTFRCDPISEHNRLYWYRQTLGQGPEFLTYFQNEAQLEKSRLLSDRFSAERPKGSFSTLEIQRTEQGDSAMYLCASSSQNVWTGGNYGYTFGSGTRLTVV.

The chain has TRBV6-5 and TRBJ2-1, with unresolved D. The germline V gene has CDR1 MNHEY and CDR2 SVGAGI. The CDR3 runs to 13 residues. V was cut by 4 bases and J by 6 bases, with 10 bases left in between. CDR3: CASSSLEGNEQFF. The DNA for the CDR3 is TGTGCCAGCAGTTCATTAGAAGGCAATGAGCAGTTCTTC.

The CDR3 loop is CASRVGAGGTEAFF. Written as DNA, the CDR3 is TGTGCCAGCAGGGTTGGTGCGGGTGGCACTGAAGCTTTCTTT. V and J are TRBV6-5 and TRBJ1-1, with unresolved D. The CDR3 spans 14 residues. The germline V and J ends were trimmed by 6 bases and 4 bases, with 15 bases remaining between them. Looked up from germline, CDR1 is MNHEY and CDR2 is SVGAGI.

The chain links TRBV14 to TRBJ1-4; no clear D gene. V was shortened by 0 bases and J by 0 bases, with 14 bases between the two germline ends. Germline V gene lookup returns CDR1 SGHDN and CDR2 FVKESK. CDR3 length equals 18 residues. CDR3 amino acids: CASSQEPVSFATNEKLFF. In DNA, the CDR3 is TGTGCCAGCAGCCAAGAACCCGTCTCGTTCGCAACTAATGAAAAACTGTTTTTT.

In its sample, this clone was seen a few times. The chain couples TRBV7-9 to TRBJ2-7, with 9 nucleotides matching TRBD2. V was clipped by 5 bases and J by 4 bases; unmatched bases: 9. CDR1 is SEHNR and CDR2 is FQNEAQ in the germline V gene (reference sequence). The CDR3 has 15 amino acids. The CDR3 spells CASSPPPSGTYEQYF. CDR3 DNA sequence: TGTGCCAGCAGCCCACCCCCTAGCGGGACGTACGAGCAGTACTTC.

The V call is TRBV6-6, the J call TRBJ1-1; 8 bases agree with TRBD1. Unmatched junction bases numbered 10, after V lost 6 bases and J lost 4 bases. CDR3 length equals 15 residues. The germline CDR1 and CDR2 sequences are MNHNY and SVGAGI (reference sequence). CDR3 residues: CASSQTTGGSTEAFF. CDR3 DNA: TGTGCCAGCAGCCAAACTACAGGGGGAAGCACTGAAGCTTTCTTT.

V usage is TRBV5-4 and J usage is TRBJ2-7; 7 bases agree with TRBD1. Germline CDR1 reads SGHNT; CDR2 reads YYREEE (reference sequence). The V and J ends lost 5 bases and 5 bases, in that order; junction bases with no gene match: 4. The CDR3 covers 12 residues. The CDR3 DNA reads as TGTGCCAGCAGTCAGACAGGGAACGAGCAGTACTTC. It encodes CASSQTGNEQYF.

This CDR3 reads CASTPGGAAPYEQYF. In DNA form, the CDR3 reads TGTGCCAGCACCCCGGGGGGAGCGGCCCCCTACGAGCAGTACTTC. The chain employs TRBV5-4 and TRBJ2-7; 7 bases are shared with TRBD2. The CDR3 is 15 amino acids. V lost 6 bases, J lost 2 bases, and 11 bases stayed unmatched. Germline loops: CDR1 SGHNT, CDR2 YYREEE (reference sequence).

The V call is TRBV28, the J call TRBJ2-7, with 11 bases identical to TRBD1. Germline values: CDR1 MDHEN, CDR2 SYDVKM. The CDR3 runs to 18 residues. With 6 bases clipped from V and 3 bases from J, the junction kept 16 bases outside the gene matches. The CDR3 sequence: CASRSIFSGDRGIYEQYF. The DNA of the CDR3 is TGTGCCAGCAGGTCTATTTTTAGTGGGGACAGGGGGATCTACGAGCAGTACTTC.

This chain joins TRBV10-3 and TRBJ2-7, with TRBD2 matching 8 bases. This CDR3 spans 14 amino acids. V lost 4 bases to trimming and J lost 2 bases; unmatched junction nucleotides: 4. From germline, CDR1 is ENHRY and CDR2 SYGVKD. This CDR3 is CAISAGGATYEQYF. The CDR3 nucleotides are TGTGCCATCAGTGCGGGGGGGGCGACCTACGAGCAGTACTTC.

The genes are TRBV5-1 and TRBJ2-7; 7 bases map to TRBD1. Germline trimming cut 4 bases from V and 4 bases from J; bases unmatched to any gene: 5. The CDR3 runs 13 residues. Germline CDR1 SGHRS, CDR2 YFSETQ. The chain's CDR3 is CASSQGQLYEQYF. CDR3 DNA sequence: TGCGCCAGCAGCCAGGGACAGTTGTACGAGCAGTACTTC.

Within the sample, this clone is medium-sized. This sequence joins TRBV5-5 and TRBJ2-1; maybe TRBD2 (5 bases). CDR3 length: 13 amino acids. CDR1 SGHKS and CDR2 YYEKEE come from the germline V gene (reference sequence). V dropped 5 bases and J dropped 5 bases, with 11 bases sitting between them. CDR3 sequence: CASSIGIHNEQFF. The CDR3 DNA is TGTGCCAGCAGTATCGGGATCCACAATGAGCAGTTCTTC.

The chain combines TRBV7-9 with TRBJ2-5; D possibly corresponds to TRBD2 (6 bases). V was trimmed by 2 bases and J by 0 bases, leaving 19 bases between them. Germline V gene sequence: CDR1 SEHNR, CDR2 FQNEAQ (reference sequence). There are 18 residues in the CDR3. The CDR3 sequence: CASSLYGGTSRNQETQYF. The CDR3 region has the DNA TGTGCCAGCAGCTTATATGGGGGAACTAGCAGAAACCAAGAGACCCAGTACTTC.

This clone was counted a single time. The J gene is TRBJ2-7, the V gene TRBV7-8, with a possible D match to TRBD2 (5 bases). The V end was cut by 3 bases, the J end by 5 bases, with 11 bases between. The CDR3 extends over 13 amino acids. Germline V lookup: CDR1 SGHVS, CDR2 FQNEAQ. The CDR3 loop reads CASSLFWGDEQYF. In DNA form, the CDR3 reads TGTGCCAGCAGCTTGTTTTGGGGAGACGAGCAGTACTTC. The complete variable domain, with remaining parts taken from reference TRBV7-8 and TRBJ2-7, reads GAGVSQSPRYKVAKRGQDVALRCDPISGHVSLFWYQQALGQGPEFLTYFQNEAQLDKSGLPSDRFFAERPEGSVSTLKIQRTQQEDSAVYLCASSLFWGDEQYFGPGTRLTVT.

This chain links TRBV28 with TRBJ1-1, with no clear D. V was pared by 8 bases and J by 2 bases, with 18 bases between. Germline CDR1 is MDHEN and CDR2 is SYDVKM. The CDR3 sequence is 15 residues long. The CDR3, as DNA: TGTGCCAGCTCCCCGGCTCGGGGAAGAAACACTGAAGCTTTCTTT. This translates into CASSPARGRNTEAFF. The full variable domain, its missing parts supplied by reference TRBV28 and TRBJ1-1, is DVKVTQSSRYLVKRTGEKVFLECVQDMDHENMFWYRQDPGLGLRLIYFSYDVKMKEKGDIPEGYSVSREKKERFSLILESASTNQTSMYLCASSPARGRNTEAFFGQGTRLTVV.

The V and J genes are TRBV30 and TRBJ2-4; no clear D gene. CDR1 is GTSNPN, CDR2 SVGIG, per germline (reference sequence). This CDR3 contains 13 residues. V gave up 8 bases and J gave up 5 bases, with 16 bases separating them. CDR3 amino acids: CAGFDPRENIQYF. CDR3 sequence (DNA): TGTGCCGGATTTGATCCTAGGGAAAACATTCAGTACTTC.

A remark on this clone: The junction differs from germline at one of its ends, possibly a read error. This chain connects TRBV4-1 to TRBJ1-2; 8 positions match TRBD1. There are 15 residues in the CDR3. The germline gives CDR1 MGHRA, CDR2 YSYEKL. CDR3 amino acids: CASSPDRGGDYGHTF. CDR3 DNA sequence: TGCGCCAGCAGCCCCGACAGGGGCGGTGACTATGGCCACACCTTC.

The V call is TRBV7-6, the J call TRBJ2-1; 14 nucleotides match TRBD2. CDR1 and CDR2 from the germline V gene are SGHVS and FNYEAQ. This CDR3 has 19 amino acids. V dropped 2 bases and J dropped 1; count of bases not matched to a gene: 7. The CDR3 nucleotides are TGTGCCAGCAGCTTACCCACCGGGACTAGCGGGGGTTCCTACAATGAGCAGTTCTTC. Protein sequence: CASSLPTGTSGGSYNEQFF.